Given below is one T cell receptor (beta chain) in context. The antigen is undetermined. Participants comprised healthy donors of bone marrow. Although they were nominally healthy when sampled, donors likely had unrecorded immune exposures. The data originate from a study of cytomegalovirus exposure and HLA in healthy donors. Regarding the study as a whole: A later analysis found most CMV-associated TCR beta chains apparently HLA-restricted.

This CDR3 is built from 15 residues. The V gene lost 0 bases and the J gene lost 2 bases, with 12 bases spanning the gap. Looked up from germline, CDR1 is SGHRS and CDR2 is YFSETQ. Primers included in the PCR were 60 Vbeta and 13 Jbeta primers. Sequencing used immunoSEQ multiplex PCR; TCRdb keeps in-frame clones, though not all of them. The data contain approximately 200,000 clones, under 80% of them singletons. Input material: PBMCs. This TCR was sampled from a girl between 2 and 10 years old in good health and CMV-seronegative. The V call is TRBV5-1, the J call TRBJ2-7; D is possibly TRBD2 (5 bases). CDR3 DNA: TGCGCCAGCAGCTTGGCCGCGGGTATCCCCTACGAGCAGTACTTC. Translating gives CASSLAAGIPYEQYF.